This is a list of T cell receptor beta chains from one sample in a study of blood T cell repertoires in COVID-19. Generated by immunoSEQ multiplex PCR, the TCRdb table keeps only in-frame clones and is missing some. The sample holds roughly 350,000 clones, about 93% seen once. Material: peripheral blood. The receptors were sampled from a woman between 18 and 29 years old who had recovered from COVID-19. Each CDR3 is given with its conserved first and last residue. Each record gives: J gene, CDR3 length, D gene, V gene, clone size, CDR3 DNA, CDR3 protein. The D gene is left open where the match is weak. Size is stated for part of the rows, as once, few or many counts, or as a class when the clone is expanded.

J: TRBJ2-5; length: 14; D: TRBD1; V: TRBV19; size: NA; DNA: TGTGCCAGTAGTACGGGACAGGGGTGGGAGACCCAGTACTTC; CDR3: CASSTGQGWETQYF
J: TRBJ2-3; length: 15; D: TRBD2; V: TRBV10-2; size: NA; DNA: TGCGCCAGCAGTGCGACTAGCGGAAGCGCGGGGACGCAGTATTTT; CDR3: CASSATSGSAGTQYF
J: TRBJ1-3; length: 15; D: NA; V: TRBV4-3; size: NA; DNA: TGCGCCAGCAGCCGCTCCGCAGGGACTGGAAACACCATATATTTT; CDR3: CASSRSAGTGNTIYF
J: TRBJ2-1; length: 15; D: NA; V: TRBV9; size: NA; DNA: TGTGCCAGCAGTCTGCTCTCCTACTCCTACAATGAGCAGTTCTTC; CDR3: CASSLLSYSYNEQFF
J: TRBJ2-1; length: 14; D: TRBD2; V: TRBV11-3; size: NA; DNA: TGTGCCAGCAGCTTGGGACTAGCGAGCCCATGGCAGTTCTTC; CDR3: CASSLGLASPWQFF
J: TRBJ2-5; length: 17; D: TRBD2; V: TRBV5-4; size: NA; DNA: TGTGCCAGCAGCTTGTTTTGGCGGGAGGAGGGCCAAGAGACCCAGTACTTC; CDR3: CASSLFWREEGQETQYF
J: TRBJ2-5; length: 13; D: NA; V: TRBV5-1; size: NA; DNA: TGCGCCAGCAGTGTATACAGACAAGAGACCCAGTACTTC; CDR3: CASSVYRQETQYF
J: TRBJ2-1; length: 15; D: TRBD2; V: TRBV10-2; size: NA; DNA: TGCGCCAGCAGTGGGCTAGCGGGAGTCAGCAATGAGCAGTTCTTC; CDR3: CASSGLAGVSNEQFF
J: TRBJ1-1; length: 14; D: TRBD1; V: TRBV11-2; size: NA; DNA: TGTGCCAGCAGCTTAATAGGGGGCAGGACTGAAGCTTTCTTT; CDR3: CASSLIGGRTEAFF
J: TRBJ1-2; length: 13; D: TRBD1; V: TRBV29-1; size: NA; DNA: TGCAGCGTTGAAAGCCAGGGGGGTGGTGGCTACACCTTC; CDR3: CSVESQGGGGYTF
J: TRBJ1-1; length: 16; D: TRBD1; V: TRBV28; size: NA; DNA: TGTGCCAGCAGGCCTTGGACAGGGGCCGGAATCACTGAAGCTTTCTTT; CDR3: CASRPWTGAGITEAFF
J: TRBJ1-6; length: 14; D: NA; V: TRBV6-5; size: few; DNA: TGTGCCAGCAGTTACTCGGGGGCAACCGCGCCCCTCCACTTT; CDR3: CASSYSGATAPLHF
J: TRBJ1-3; length: 14; D: TRBD1; V: TRBV15; size: NA; DNA: TGTGCCACCAGCAGGGACAGGGTCGGAAACACCATATATTTT; CDR3: CATSRDRVGNTIYF
J: TRBJ2-1; length: 16; D: TRBD2; V: TRBV6-2/TRBV6-3; size: NA; DNA: TGTGCCAGCAGCTTCGCGCTAGCGGGGGTCAACAATGAGCAGTTCTTC; CDR3: CASSFALAGVNNEQFF
J: TRBJ1-1; length: 14; D: NA; V: TRBV30; size: NA; DNA: TGTGCCTGGAGTGTAGTAGGGGGGGGGACTGAAGCTTTCTTT; CDR3: CAWSVVGGGTEAFF
J: TRBJ1-1; length: 14; D: NA; V: TRBV2; size: NA; DNA: TGTGCCAGCAGTGCCCGGGGGGCCTACACTGAAGCTTTCTTT; CDR3: CASSARGAYTEAFF
J: TRBJ1-2; length: 16; D: NA; V: TRBV11-3; size: NA; DNA: TGTGCCAGCAGCTTAAAAACCGCAGGGGACAACTATGGCTACACCTTC; CDR3: CASSLKTAGDNYGYTF
J: TRBJ1-4; length: 13; D: TRBD1; V: TRBV2; size: NA; DNA: TGTGCCAGCAGTGGACAGGGCTATGAAAAACTGTTTTTT; CDR3: CASSGQGYEKLFF
J: TRBJ1-6; length: 16; D: NA; V: TRBV5-4; size: once; DNA: TGTGCCAGCAGCCCGTGGCCGCCCGGAGATAATTCACCCCTCCACTTT; CDR3: CASSPWPPGDNSPLHF
J: TRBJ2-5; length: 14; D: NA; V: TRBV9; size: NA; DNA: TGTGCCAGCAGCGTGAGTGGGCTAACTGAGACCCAGTACTTC; CDR3: CASSVSGLTETQYF
J: TRBJ2-2; length: 15; D: NA; V: TRBV11-3; size: NA; DNA: TGTGCCAGCAGCGCTCAGACTAATGCCGCCGGGGAGCTGTTTTTT; CDR3: CASSAQTNAAGELFF
J: TRBJ2-1; length: 18; D: NA; V: TRBV19; size: NA; DNA: TGTGCCAGTAGTATTCCGTGCCGCGGCTTGGAGGTCTGTAATGAGCAGTTCTTC; CDR3: CASSIPCRGLEVCNEQFF
J: TRBJ1-1; length: 16; D: NA; V: TRBV5-1; size: NA; DNA: TGCGCCAGCAGCCCGGATGCGGTGCTCATGAACACTGAAGCTTTCTTT; CDR3: CASSPDAVLMNTEAFF
J: TRBJ1-1; length: 17; D: NA; V: TRBV7-8; size: NA; DNA: TGTGCCAGCAGCAAAGGGTTCACAGGGTCGCGGAACACTGAAGCTTTCTTT; CDR3: CASSKGFTGSRNTEAFF
J: TRBJ2-3; length: 17; D: TRBD2; V: TRBV6-2/TRBV6-3; size: once; DNA: TGTGCCAGCAGTTACTCGACTAGCGGGAGGGCCATAGATACGCAGTATTTT; CDR3: CASSYSTSGRAIDTQYF
J: TRBJ1-4; length: 14; D: TRBD1; V: TRBV5-1; size: NA; DNA: TGCGCCAGCAGCCCGGGGACAGGGAGTGAAAAACTGTTTTTT; CDR3: CASSPGTGSEKLFF
J: TRBJ2-5; length: 13; D: NA; V: TRBV5-1; size: NA; DNA: TGCGCCAGCAGCGGAGGCACGCTCGAGACCCAGTACTTC; CDR3: CASSGGTLETQYF
J: TRBJ2-1; length: 16; D: NA; V: TRBV3-1/TRBV3-2; size: NA; DNA: TGTGCCAGCAGCCAACGCGGCGGAAGAGCCTACAATGAGCAGTTCTTC; CDR3: CASSQRGGRAYNEQFF
J: TRBJ2-1; length: 14; D: NA; V: TRBV25-1; size: NA; DNA: TGTGCCAGCAGCGAAACAGGGTTTAGGGGTGAGCAGTTCTTC; CDR3: CASSETGFRGEQFF
J: TRBJ2-1; length: 15; D: TRBD2; V: TRBV2; size: NA; DNA: TGTGCCAGCACCCAGGGCACTAGCGGTGCCAGTGAGCAGTTCTTC; CDR3: CASTQGTSGASEQFF
J: TRBJ2-2; length: 16; D: NA; V: TRBV6-1; size: NA; DNA: TGTGCCAGCAGTGGCGATCGGGAATTCAACACCGGGGAGCTGTTTTTT; CDR3: CASSGDREFNTGELFF